The source of this T cell receptor beta chain is a study of early T cells in non-severe SARS-CoV-2 infection. Each CDR3 protein is one row after TCRdb ran MiXCR on the 5' RACE reads. The sample lists under 95,000 distinct CDR3 sequences, approximately 12% seen once, with about 3% in the top ten. This clonotype was seen a few times. This CDR3 region has 17 residues. The sequence came from an adult who was a healthcare worker with PCR-confirmed SARS-CoV-2 infection or an uninfected control (not recorded which). Sequenced input: whole blood. The chain links TRBV21-1 to TRBJ2-5; TRBD1 is the table's D call, not checked against the DNA. TRBV21-1 counts as a pseudogene. CDR3 sequence (DNA): TGTGCCAGCAGCAAAGCGGAGGAGGCGGGCGCGGAAGAGACCCAGTACTTC. Translating it yields CASSKAEEAGAEETQYF.